A single sample gave rise to the 17 T cell receptor beta chains below, sequenced in a study of cytomegalovirus exposure and HLA in healthy donors. Use of 60 Vbeta and 13 Jbeta primers characterized the PCR. Here immunoSEQ multiplex PCR was the method, and the copy in TCRdb shows in-frame clones only, minus some. In the table there are approximately 170,000 clones, 75% to 90% of which are singletons. Sequencing input: PBMCs. These receptors all come from a male donor in good health and CMV-seronegative.

The chain uses TRBV5-1 and TRBJ2-2; 9 positions agree with TRBD1. CDR3 size: 15 residues. V lost 4 bases to trimming and J lost 6 bases; unmatched junction nucleotides: 7. From germline, CDR1 is SGHRS and CDR2 YFSETQ. CDR3 DNA: TGCGCCAGCAGCGTGACAGGGGGTAACGCCGGGGAGCTGTTTTTT. Protein product: CASSVTGGNAGELFF. The full variable domain, in which reference TRBV5-1 and TRBJ2-2 provide the parts outside the CDR3, is KAGVTQTPRYLIKTRGQQVTLSCSPISGHRSVSWYQQTPGQGLQFLFEYFSETQRNKGNFPGRFSGRQFSNSRSEMNVSTLELGDSALYLCASSVTGGNAGELFFGEGSRLTVL.

This clone has only a few counts. The rearrangement uses TRBV5-8 and TRBJ1-2; 7 nucleotides match TRBD1. J lost 5 bases, V lost 7 bases, and 8 bases had no gene match. The CDR3 contains 13 residues. CDR1 is SGHTS and CDR2 is YDEGEE in the germline V gene. The CDR3 reads CASGPGGGYGYTF. The CDR3 DNA follows: TGTGCCAGCGGCCCAGGGGGAGGTTATGGCTACACCTTC.

The J gene is TRBJ1-6, the V gene TRBV5-1, with D unresolved. CDR1 SGHRS and CDR2 YFSETQ come from the germline V gene. The CDR3 is made up of 17 amino acids. V was trimmed by 0 bases and J by 4 bases, leaving 14 bases between them. The CDR3 region is CASSLGPTGGYNSPLHF. The CDR3 nucleotides are TGCGCCAGCAGCTTGGGACCTACCGGCGGTTATAATTCACCCCTCCACTTT.

Of note for this clone: The sample has other DNA sequences that encode this CDR3 too. CDR3 sequence reads: CASSYSGGTGADTQYF. The CDR3 DNA reads TGTGCCAGCAGTTACTCGGGGGGGACTGGGGCAGATACGCAGTATTTT. This chain joins TRBV6-5 and TRBJ2-3; 7 bases map to TRBD2. Losses at the gene ends were 0 bases for V and 4 bases for J; bases not matched to a gene: 7. Germline V gives CDR1 MNHEY, CDR2 SVGAGI. The CDR3 sequence is 16 residues long.

The chain employs TRBV6-6 and TRBJ1-5; 7 bases agree with TRBD1. CDR3 size: 15 residues. From germline, CDR1 is MNHNY and CDR2 SVGAGI (reference sequence). V lost 6 bases and J lost 4; bases outside the gene matches: 9. Here the CDR3 reads CASRYRTGPNQPQHF. CDR3 coding DNA: TGTGCCAGCAGATATAGGACAGGACCAAATCAGCCCCAGCATTTT.

The chain combines TRBV9 with TRBJ2-6, with TRBD1 identical over 10 bases. Trimming at V came to 0 bases and at J to 2 bases, leaving 2 bases not matched to a gene. CDR1 and CDR2 (germline): SGDLS, YYNGEE. The length of the CDR3 is 17 residues. The CDR3 region is CASSVGTGGPGANVLTF. The CDR3 DNA reads TGTGCCAGCAGCGTAGGGACAGGGGGGCCTGGGGCCAACGTCCTGACTTTC.

In its sample, this clone was seen a few times. The chain links TRBV6-5 to TRBJ2-7; perhaps TRBD1 as D (7 bases). Germline V lookup: CDR1 MNHEY, CDR2 SVGAGI. V was clipped by 8 bases and J by 5 bases, with 19 bases between them. The CDR3 sequence is 14 residues long. In DNA form, the CDR3 reads TGTGCCAGCTTTAGGGGGGACAGCCCTCACGAGCAGTACTTC. Translation: CASFRGDSPHEQYF.

Here the CDR3 DNA reads TGCGCCAGCAGCTCGGGGTCCCACGAGCAGTACTTC. As protein: CASSSGSHEQYF. The chain employs TRBV5-1 and TRBJ2-7; D perhaps matches TRBD2 (5 bases). CDR1 is SGHRS and CDR2 is YFSETQ in the germline V gene. The CDR3 totals 12 residues. V dropped 3 bases and J dropped 5 bases, with 9 bases sitting between them. The full variable domain, in which reference TRBV5-1 and TRBJ2-7 provide the parts outside the CDR3, is KAGVTQTPRYLIKTRGQQVTLSCSPISGHRSVSWYQQTPGQGLQFLFEYFSETQRNKGNFPGRFSGRQFSNSRSEMNVSTLELGDSALYLCASSSGSHEQYFGPGTRLTVT.

This clone has only one observation. This sequence joins TRBV7-6 and TRBJ1-3; D possibly corresponds to TRBD1 (5 bases). Deletions cut 1 base from V and 2 bases from J, with 6 bases between. The CDR3 spans 14 residues. The germline V gene encodes CDR1 SGHVS and CDR2 FNYEAQ. The DNA for the CDR3 is TGTGCCAGCAGCTTAGGGGGCACTGGAAACACCATATATTTT. This gives the protein CASSLGGTGNTIYF.

The chain uses TRBV7-9 and TRBJ1-1, with a weak D call TRBD1 (5 bases). The V gene's germline CDR1 is SEHNR and CDR2 FQNEAQ (reference sequence). There are 15 residues in the CDR3. V lost 1 base to trimming and J lost 0 bases, with 9 bases between them. In DNA, the CDR3 is TGTGCCAGCAGCTTAGTTCGGGGGTTGAACACTGAAGCTTTCTTT. This gives the protein CASSLVRGLNTEAFF. The full variable domain, rest sourced from reference TRBV7-9 and TRBJ1-1, is DTGVSQNPRHKITKRGQNVTFRCDPISEHNRLYWYRQTLGQGPEFLTYFQNEAQLEKSRLLSDRFSAERPKGSFSTLEIQRTEQGDSAMYLCASSLVRGLNTEAFFGQGTRLTVV.

V usage is TRBV29-1 and J usage is TRBJ1-5; TRBD1 agrees at 8 bases. The germline gives CDR1 SQVTM, CDR2 ANQGSEA. This CDR3 comprises 13 residues. J was trimmed by 7 bases and V by 4 bases; bases with no gene match: 6. Here the CDR3 reads CSVAGGEGQPQHF. The DNA of the CDR3 is TGCAGCGTTGCAGGGGGCGAGGGACAGCCCCAGCATTTT.

The chain uses TRBV6-4 and TRBJ2-3; possibly TRBD1 for D (5 bases). The V end was cut by 3 bases, the J end by 0 bases, with 7 bases between. CDR3 length equals 14 residues. Germline CDR1 reads MRHNA; CDR2 reads SNTAGT. DNA of the CDR3: TGTGCCAGCAGTGAGGGGCCCAGCACAGATACGCAGTATTTT. This sequence encodes CASSEGPSTDTQYF.

This chain connects TRBV15 to TRBJ1-5; D not resolved. Trimming took 0 bases from V and 10 from J, leaving 10 bases between them. The CDR3 sequence is 13 residues long. CDR1 is LNHNV, CDR2 YYDKDF, per germline (reference sequence). CDR3 residues: CATSRDSLLPQHF. The DNA for the CDR3 is TGTGCCACCAGCAGAGATAGTCTACTCCCCCAGCATTTT.

This clone was observed a single time. The rearrangement joins TRBV18 to TRBJ1-2; TRBD1 agrees at 8 bases. Trimming cost V 3 bases and J 5 bases; bases outside gene matches: 8. CDR3 size: 15 residues. Germline V gene data show CDR1 as KGHSH and CDR2 as LQKENI. CDR3 sequence: CASSPGNRGLYGYTF. The DNA for the CDR3 is TGTGCCAGCTCACCGGGGAACAGGGGGTTATATGGCTACACCTTC.

The V call is TRBV5-1, the J call TRBJ2-7; tentatively, D is TRBD2 (6 bases). The V gene's germline CDR1 is SGHRS and CDR2 YFSETQ. Trimming stripped 3 bases from V and 6 bases from J, with 10 bases between. The CDR3 is 12 residues long. The CDR3 DNA reads as TGCGCCAGCAGCTGGGGGGTCGGCGAGCAGTACTTC. Its protein product is CASSWGVGEQYF.

The chain combines TRBV27 with TRBJ1-2; TRBD1 matches at 7 bases. The ends lost 1 base at V and 7 bases at J; junction bases unmatched: 15. This CDR3 region has 17 residues. Looked up from germline, CDR1 is MNHEY and CDR2 is SMNVEV (reference sequence). The CDR3 DNA is TGTGCCAGCAGTTTATTCCTGAGACAGGGCGCTAGGATTGGCTACACCTTC. It encodes CASSLFLRQGARIGYTF.

The chain links TRBV19 to TRBJ1-4; D uncertain. Looked up from germline, CDR1 is LNHDA and CDR2 is SQIVND (reference sequence). This CDR3 is built from 13 residues. With 8 bases removed from V and 2 bases from J, the gap between germline ends came to 9 bases. CDR3 sequence: CASATRTNEKLFF. For the CDR3, the DNA is TGTGCCAGTGCTACTCGGACTAATGAAAAACTGTTTTTT.